Presented here are 32 T cell receptor beta chains from one specimen sequenced in a study of blood T cell repertoires in COVID-19. Assay: immunoSEQ multiplex PCR; the TCRdb copy retains only in-frame clones and omits some. The table lists about 160,000 clones, approximately 91% of them singletons. The sequencing sample was made of peripheral blood. The receptor source for this set is a man aged 18 to 30 with acute or convalescent COVID-19.

This rearrangement joins TRBV19 to TRBJ2-6; 12 bases fit TRBD1. Germline CDR1 LNHDA, CDR2 SQIVND (reference sequence). The CDR3 is made up of 19 amino acids. J gave up 3 bases and V 7 bases, and 13 bases lay outside the gene matches. CDR3 sequence: CASMGRGRDRGLGANVLTF. Here the CDR3 DNA reads TGTGCCAGTATGGGGAGGGGCCGGGACAGGGGGCTTGGGGCCAACGTCCTGACTTTC.

A single count supports this clone. This chain joins TRBV25-1 and TRBJ1-2; D remains unclear. Germline V gene sequence: CDR1 MGHDK, CDR2 SYGVNS. There are 14 residues in the CDR3. V lost 5 bases, J lost 2 bases, and 12 bases lay in between. In nucleotides, the CDR3 is TGTGCCAGCAGTTACGCGAATTACAACTATGGCTACACCTTC. Its protein is CASSYANYNYGYTF.

This chain links TRBV4-1 with TRBJ2-7, with 7 positions matching TRBD2. The CDR3 covers 16 residues. After removal of 1 base from V and 9 bases from J, the junction contained 15 bases not matched to a gene. CDR1 MGHRA and CDR2 YSYEKL come from the germline V gene. The CDR3 region is CASSQGPSGEGQVQYF. The CDR3 bases are TGCGCCAGCAGCCAAGGGCCTTCGGGGGAGGGCCAGGTGCAGTACTTC.

This clone has just one count. Additional DNA sequences in this sample encode the identical CDR3. This chain uses TRBV6-6 with TRBJ1-2, with 7 bases lining up with TRBD1. With V trimmed by 7 bases and J by 3 bases, 2 bases remained unmatched. CDR1 is MNHNY and CDR2 is SVGAGI in the germline V gene (reference sequence). This CDR3 spans 12 amino acids. The CDR3 DNA follows: TGTGCCAGCACTGGGACAGACTATGGCTACACCTTC. Translating it yields CASTGTDYGYTF.

The rearrangement uses TRBV19 and TRBJ1-3; 7 positions match TRBD1. The CDR3 runs 15 residues. The junction had 5 bases not matched to a gene; V was cut back by 4 bases and J by 2 bases. The germline gives CDR1 LNHDA, CDR2 SQIVND (reference sequence). The CDR3, as DNA: TGTGCCAGTAGTACCCGGACAGGCGCTGGAAACACCATATATTTT. Translation gives CASSTRTGAGNTIYF.

The chain carries TRBV29-1 and TRBJ2-2; TRBD1 aligns across 8 bases. The V segment lost 7 bases and the J segment 3 bases; nucleotides outside the gene matches: 7. In germline, CDR1 is SQVTM, CDR2 ANQGSEA. The CDR3 contains 14 residues. The CDR3 coding sequence is TGCAGCGCTCAGGACAGGGCGGACACCGGGGAGCTGTTTTTT. Residues: CSAQDRADTGELFF.

This rearrangement joins TRBV18 to TRBJ1-4; 7 positions agree with TRBD1. The CDR3 runs 15 residues. V trimming: 0 bases; J trimming: 6 bases; junction bases outside the gene matches: 4. In germline, CDR1 is KGHSH, CDR2 LQKENI. The CDR3 sequence: CASSPPGGSDEKLFF. In nucleotides, the CDR3 is TGTGCCAGCTCACCACCAGGGGGCTCTGATGAAAAACTGTTTTTT. The full variable domain, with the rest looked up from reference TRBV18 and TRBJ1-4, is NAGVMQNPRHLVRRRGQEARLRCSPMKGHSHVYWYRQLPEEGLKFMVYLQKENIIDESGMPKERFSAEFPKEGPSILRIQQVVRGDSAAYFCASSPPGGSDEKLFFGSGTQLSVL.

The chain links TRBV5-1 to TRBJ2-5; 7 bases are a match to TRBD1. CDR1 SGHRS and CDR2 YFSETQ come from the germline V gene. V dropped 4 bases and J dropped 1; count of bases not matched to a gene: 7. The CDR3 spans 15 residues. CDR3 DNA sequence: TGCGCCAGCAGCAGCCGGGACAGTCGCCAAGAGACCCAGTACTTC. Translation: CASSSRDSRQETQYF.

This sequence joins TRBV5-1 and TRBJ1-1; TRBD1 aligns across 12 bases. The CDR3 runs 16 residues. Looked up from germline, CDR1 is SGHRS and CDR2 is YFSETQ. J gave up 8 bases and V 4 bases, and 12 bases lay outside the gene matches. The CDR3 nucleotides are TGCGCCAGCAGCCCGGGACAGGGGGCGCGTGGTCCGGAAGCTTTCTTT. Its translation: CASSPGQGARGPEAFF. Supplemented by reference TRBV5-1 and TRBJ1-1, the full variable domain reads KAGVTQTPRYLIKTRGQQVTLSCSPISGHRSVSWYQQTPGQGLQFLFEYFSETQRNKGNFPGRFSGRQFSNSRSEMNVSTLELGDSALYLCASSPGQGARGPEAFFGQGTRLTVV.

As DNA, the CDR3 is TGTGCCAGCAGTTGGGGACACCTCTCAATGAACACTGAAGCTTTCTTT. It encodes CASSWGHLSMNTEAFF. The genes are TRBV6-5 and TRBJ1-1; D is possibly TRBD1 (6 bases). CDR3 length: 16 residues. Germline lookup yields CDR1 MNHEY and CDR2 SVGAGI. Trimming removed 4 bases at V and 0 bases at J, with 15 bases between.

This rearrangement joins TRBV27 to TRBJ1-6; perhaps TRBD1 as D (5 bases). CDR1 is MNHEY and CDR2 is SMNVEV in the germline V gene (reference sequence). V lost 4 bases to trimming and J lost 1 base, with 11 bases between them. This CDR3 has 16 residues. CDR3 DNA sequence: TGTGCCAGCAGTTCACAAAAGGGGTCCTATAATTCACCCCTCCACTTT. As protein: CASSSQKGSYNSPLHF.

The chain links TRBV18 to TRBJ2-7; TRBD1 matches at 7 bases. The CDR3 sequence is 14 residues long. V was pared by 6 bases and J by 3 bases, with 8 bases of the junction left unmatched. Per the germline V gene, CDR1 is KGHSH and CDR2 is LQKENI. CDR3 DNA: TGTGCCAGCTCCACGACAGGGAAAAGCTACGAGCAGTACTTC. It translates to CASSTTGKSYEQYF. The variable domain in full, completed from reference TRBV18 and TRBJ2-7, reads NAGVMQNPRHLVRRRGQEARLRCSPMKGHSHVYWYRQLPEEGLKFMVYLQKENIIDESGMPKERFSAEFPKEGPSILRIQQVVRGDSAAYFCASSTTGKSYEQYFGPGTRLTVT.

J is TRBJ2-1 and V is TRBV15; D remains ambiguous. Trimming cost V 1 base and J 4 bases, with 11 bases left between them. The germline gives CDR1 LNHNV, CDR2 YYDKDF (reference sequence). CDR3 length equals 15 residues. CDR3 amino acids: CATSRGLSEYNEQFF. The CDR3 DNA is TGTGCCACCAGCAGAGGGCTAAGCGAATACAATGAGCAGTTCTTC.

This chain uses TRBV11-3 with TRBJ2-1; D not certain. Trimming cost V 5 bases and J 2 bases, with 10 bases left between them. Looked up from germline, CDR1 is SGHNT and CDR2 is YENEEA. The CDR3 spans 14 residues. The CDR3 loop is CASSPYQTYNEQFF. The CDR3 nucleotides are TGTGCCAGCAGCCCATATCAGACCTACAATGAGCAGTTCTTC.

V usage is TRBV7-9 and J usage is TRBJ2-3; D is uncertain. The V and J ends lost 0 bases and 3 bases respectively, with 10 bases between them. The CDR3 loop spans 15 amino acids. Germline values: CDR1 SEHNR, CDR2 FQNEAQ (reference sequence). CDR3 sequence: CASSLAPVVTDTQYF. In DNA form, the CDR3 reads TGTGCCAGCAGCTTAGCGCCCGTAGTGACAGATACGCAGTATTTT.

The rearrangement links TRBV5-4 to TRBJ2-1, with TRBD1 matching over 7 bases. Germline lookup yields CDR1 SGHNT and CDR2 YYREEE (reference sequence). The CDR3 extends over 16 amino acids. V was clipped by 0 bases and J by 0 bases; unmatched bases: 3. CDR3: CASSLGGQSSYNEQFF. The CDR3 coding sequence is TGTGCCAGCAGCTTGGGGGGACAGAGCTCCTACAATGAGCAGTTCTTC.

The V and J genes are TRBV6-5 and TRBJ1-2; D is unresolved. The germline CDR1 and CDR2 sequences are MNHEY and SVGAGI. The CDR3 is made up of 12 amino acids. Trimming removed 8 bases at V and 8 bases at J, with 15 bases between. Here the CDR3 DNA reads TGTGCCAGCTCCCCCACTGGAGGGGGCTACACCTTC. Protein: CASSPTGGGYTF.

On this clone: The same CDR3 can be traced to other DNA sequences in this sample. The chain employs TRBV4-1 and TRBJ1-1; the match to TRBD1 covers 7 bases. V lost 1 base to trimming and J lost 3 bases; unmatched junction nucleotides: 5. Looked up from germline, CDR1 is MGHRA and CDR2 is YSYEKL. The length of the CDR3 is 15 residues. CDR3 amino acids: CASSQVGQGDTEAFF. The CDR3 DNA reads TGCGCCAGCAGCCAAGTCGGGCAGGGGGACACTGAAGCTTTCTTT.

V usage is TRBV12-3 or TRBV12-4 and J usage is TRBJ1-2; weak D call: TRBD1 (5 bases). The CDR3 runs to 11 residues. Trimming pared 1 base from V and 14 bases from J, leaving 11 bases between. CDR3 region: CASSLEEGRTF. Here the CDR3 DNA reads TGTGCCAGCAGTTTAGAGGAGGGGAGAACCTTC.

The J gene is TRBJ1-3, the V gene TRBV10-3, with TRBD1 matching over 8 bases. The CDR3 extends over 17 amino acids. Germline V CDR1 and CDR2: ENHRY, SYGVKD. V was clipped by 6 bases and J by 3 bases; unmatched bases: 13. DNA for the CDR3: TGTGCCATCAGCCCAGGGGGCGCGAGAGGTGATGGAAACACCATATATTTT. It encodes CAISPGGARGDGNTIYF.

V gene TRBV7-7 combines with J gene TRBJ2-2, with a weak D call TRBD2 (6 bases). Trimming took off 1 base at V and 1 base at J, with 10 bases between the two ends. Germline CDR1 and CDR2: SSHAT and FNYEAQ (reference sequence). This CDR3 is built from 16 residues. CDR3 nucleotide sequence: TGTGCCAGCAGCTTAGACGGCGGGGTGAACACCGGGGAGCTGTTTTTT. Translated: CASSLDGGVNTGELFF.

The chain joins TRBV19 to TRBJ1-2, with a weak D call TRBD1 (6 bases). The CDR3 is 16 amino acids. Germline V gene data show CDR1 as LNHDA and CDR2 as SQIVND (reference sequence). With 3 bases removed from V and 4 bases from J, the gap between germline ends came to 18 bases. CDR3 nucleotides: TGTGCCAGTAGTATTCCCGGCAGGGGACATAGCTATGGCTACACCTTC. Protein product: CASSIPGRGHSYGYTF. Using reference TRBV19 and TRBJ1-2 for the parts outside the CDR3, the full variable domain is DGGITQSPKYLFRKEGQNVTLSCEQNLNHDAMYWYRQDPGQGLRLIYYSQIVNDFQKGDIAEGYSVSREKKESFPLTVTSAQKNPTAFYLCASSIPGRGHSYGYTFGSGTRLTVV.

The chain links TRBV5-1 to TRBJ2-1, with a weak D call TRBD2 (6 bases). The CDR3 runs to 13 residues. The V gene's germline CDR1 is SGHRS and CDR2 YFSETQ. Trimming cost V 6 bases and J 3 bases, with 10 bases left between them. The CDR3 loop reads CASMPGVYNEQFF. The CDR3 DNA reads TGCGCCAGCATGCCGGGGGTCTACAATGAGCAGTTCTTC.

The chain recombines TRBV19 with TRBJ2-1, with 12 bases aligning to TRBD2. Trimming took 4 bases from V and 6 from J; bases not matched to a gene: 4. This CDR3 has 15 residues. From germline, CDR1 is LNHDA and CDR2 SQIVND (reference sequence). This chain's CDR3 is CASSKGLAGLNEQFF. The CDR3 DNA sequence: TGTGCCAGTAGTAAGGGACTAGCGGGCCTCAATGAGCAGTTCTTC. Together with reference TRBV19 and TRBJ2-1, the CDR3 gives the full variable domain: DGGITQSPKYLFRKEGQNVTLSCEQNLNHDAMYWYRQDPGQGLRLIYYSQIVNDFQKGDIAEGYSVSREKKESFPLTVTSAQKNPTAFYLCASSKGLAGLNEQFFGPGTRLTVL.

The chain carries TRBV6-5 and TRBJ1-1; 7 nucleotides match TRBD1. The CDR3 has 13 residues. Germline V gene data show CDR1 as MNHEY and CDR2 as SVGAGI. V was clipped by 6 bases and J by 5 bases; unmatched bases: 6. CDR3 residues: CASRLQGRTEAFF. CDR3 nucleotide sequence: TGTGCCAGCAGATTACAGGGGAGAACTGAAGCTTTCTTT.

The V gene is TRBV27, the J gene TRBJ1-1, with D perhaps matching TRBD1 (5 bases). Between the trimmed V and J ends, which lost 3 bases and 1 base, there was a span of 9 bases. The CDR3 runs 14 residues. Per the germline V gene, CDR1 is MNHEY and CDR2 is SMNVEV (reference sequence). The CDR3 DNA is TGTGCCAGCAGTTTTTTGGGGCAGAACACTGAAGCTTTCTTT. Encoded protein: CASSFLGQNTEAFF.

The chain recombines TRBV5-1 with TRBJ2-5; 8 bases agree with TRBD1. The CDR3 totals 12 residues. CDR1 is SGHRS, CDR2 YFSETQ, per germline. Unmatched junction bases numbered 5, after V lost 7 bases and J lost 6 bases. This CDR3 reads CASGTGGQTQYF. The CDR3, as DNA: TGCGCCAGCGGAACAGGGGGGCAGACCCAGTACTTC.

The chain recombines TRBV5-8 with TRBJ2-1, with 7 bases fitting TRBD2. V shed 2 bases, J shed 4 bases, and the junction held 9 bases outside the gene matches. This CDR3 is 16 amino acids long. Germline V gene data show CDR1 as SGHTS and CDR2 as YDEGEE. In DNA, the CDR3 is TGTGCCAGCAGCTTTGAGTCGGGAGGTCTGTACAATGAGCAGTTCTTC. This gives the protein CASSFESGGLYNEQFF.

V gene TRBV7-8 combines with J gene TRBJ2-1, with TRBD2 matching 13 bases. The CDR3 extends over 18 amino acids. V trimming: 5 bases; J trimming: 1 base; junction bases outside the gene matches: 8. The germline CDR1 and CDR2 sequences are SGHVS and FQNEAQ. Here the CDR3 reads CASSEGTSGTWSYNEQFF. In DNA, the CDR3 is TGTGCCAGCAGCGAGGGGACTAGCGGGACCTGGTCCTACAATGAGCAGTTCTTC.

The chain links TRBV7-8 to TRBJ2-7; D might be TRBD2 (6 bases). Deletions cut 5 bases from V and 3 bases from J, with 17 bases between. The CDR3 has 15 residues. Germline CDR1 is SGHVS and CDR2 is FQNEAQ. CDR3 bases: TGTGCCAGCAGCCTTTCCTGGGACTCAGGCTACGAGCAGTACTTC. Translation: CASSLSWDSGYEQYF.

The CDR3 DNA sequence: TGCAGCGTTGAAGATCTTGGACTAGCGGGGGGGAATGAGCAGTTCTTC. Its translation is CSVEDLGLAGGNEQFF. The chain carries TRBV29-1 and TRBJ2-1, with 15 bases aligning to TRBD2. The CDR3 runs 16 residues. Germline trimming cut 0 bases from V and 7 bases from J; bases unmatched to any gene: 4. Germline-derived CDR1 and CDR2 are SQVTM and ANQGSEA.

The gene calls are TRBV5-4 and TRBJ1-2; D gene ambiguous. Germline V gene lookup returns CDR1 SGHNT and CDR2 YYREEE (reference sequence). This CDR3 has 15 residues. V lost 1 base and J lost 8, with 18 bases in between. The CDR3 nucleotides read TGTGCCAGCAGCTTGTATGGCGGTTACTCCTGGGGCTACACCTTC. Translated, it gives CASSLYGGYSWGYTF.